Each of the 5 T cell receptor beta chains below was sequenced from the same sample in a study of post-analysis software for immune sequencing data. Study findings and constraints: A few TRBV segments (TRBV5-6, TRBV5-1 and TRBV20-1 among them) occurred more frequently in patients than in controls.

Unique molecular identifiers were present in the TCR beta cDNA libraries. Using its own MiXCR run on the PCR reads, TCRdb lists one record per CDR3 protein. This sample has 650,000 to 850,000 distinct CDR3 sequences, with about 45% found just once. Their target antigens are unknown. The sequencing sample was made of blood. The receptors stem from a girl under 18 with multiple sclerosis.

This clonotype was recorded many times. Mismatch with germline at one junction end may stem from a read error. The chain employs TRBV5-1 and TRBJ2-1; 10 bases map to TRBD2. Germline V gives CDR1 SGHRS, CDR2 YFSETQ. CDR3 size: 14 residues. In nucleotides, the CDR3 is TGTGCCAGCAGTCCGGGACTAGCGAACAATGAGCAGTTCTTC. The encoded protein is CASSPGLANNEQFF.

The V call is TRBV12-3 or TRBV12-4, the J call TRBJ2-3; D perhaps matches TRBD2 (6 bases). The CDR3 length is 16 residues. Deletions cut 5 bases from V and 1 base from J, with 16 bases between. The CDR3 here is CASSASWAGRTDTQYF. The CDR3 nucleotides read TGTGCCAGCAGTGCCTCTTGGGCGGGGCGCACAGATACGCAGTATTTT.

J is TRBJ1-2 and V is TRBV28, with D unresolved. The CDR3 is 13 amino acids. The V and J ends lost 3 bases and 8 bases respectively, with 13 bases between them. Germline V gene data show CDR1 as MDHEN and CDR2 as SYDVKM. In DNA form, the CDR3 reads TGTGCCAGCAGTTTTACTGCGGGGTACGGCTACACCTTC. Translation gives CASSFTAGYGYTF.

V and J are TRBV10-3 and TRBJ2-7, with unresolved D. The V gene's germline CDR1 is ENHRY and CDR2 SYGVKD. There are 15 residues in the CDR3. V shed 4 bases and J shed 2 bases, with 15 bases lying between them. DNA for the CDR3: TGTGCCATCAGTGGCGAGTATGACGGCACCTACGAGCAGTACTTC. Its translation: CAISGEYDGTYEQYF.

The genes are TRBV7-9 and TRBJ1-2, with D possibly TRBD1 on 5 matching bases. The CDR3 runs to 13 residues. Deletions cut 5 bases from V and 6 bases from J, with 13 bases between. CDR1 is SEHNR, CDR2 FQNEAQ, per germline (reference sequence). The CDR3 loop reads CASSTARDDGYTF. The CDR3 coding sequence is TGTGCCAGCAGCACGGCCAGGGACGATGGCTACACCTTC.